A selection of T cell receptor beta chains follows, all from one sample in a study of blood T cell repertoires in COVID-19. Assay: immunoSEQ multiplex PCR; the TCRdb copy retains only in-frame clones and omits some. Of about 75,000 clones in the sample, about 90% were seen once. Sequencing was performed on peripheral blood. Receptors originate from a human donor in a cohort sampled during active COVID-19. The CDR3 runs from the conserved cysteine through the conserved F or W. Fields, in order: D gene, J gene, clone size, V gene, CDR3 DNA, CDR3 protein. D genes are given only for firm matches. Size is stated for part of the rows, as once, few or many counts, or as a class when the clone is expanded.

d_call: .; j_call: TRBJ2-3; clone_size: .; v_call: TRBV5-5; cdr3_nt: TGTGCCAGCAGCCCCAATTCGGTTCCGGGAGACACAGATACGCAGTATTTT; cdr3_aa: CASSPNSVPGDTDTQYF
d_call: TRBD1; j_call: TRBJ1-2; clone_size: .; v_call: TRBV19; cdr3_nt: TGTGCCAGTACCGAACAGGGGGGTTTGTATGGCTACACCTTC; cdr3_aa: CASTEQGGLYGYTF
d_call: TRBD2; j_call: TRBJ2-1; clone_size: .; v_call: TRBV18; cdr3_nt: TGTGCCAGCTCACAAAGAGGACTAGCGGGAGAAACCAATGAGCAGTTCTTC; cdr3_aa: CASSQRGLAGETNEQFF
d_call: .; j_call: TRBJ1-5; clone_size: .; v_call: TRBV18; cdr3_nt: TGTGCCAGCTCACCACCGGGGCATAGCAATCAGCCCCAGCATTTT; cdr3_aa: CASSPPGHSNQPQHF
d_call: .; j_call: TRBJ2-5; clone_size: .; v_call: TRBV24-1; cdr3_nt: TGTGCCACCAGTGATCCTCGGACAGACCAAGGGGAGACCCAGTACTTC; cdr3_aa: CATSDPRTDQGETQYF
d_call: .; j_call: TRBJ1-2; clone_size: few; v_call: TRBV5-4; cdr3_nt: TGTGCCAGCAGCGGGTATGACAGCTCCTATGGCTACACCTTC; cdr3_aa: CASSGYDSSYGYTF
d_call: .; j_call: TRBJ1-3; clone_size: few; v_call: TRBV7-2; cdr3_nt: TGTGCCAGCAGCTTGAGCAGGGTCTCTGGAAACACCATATATTTT; cdr3_aa: CASSLSRVSGNTIYF
d_call: TRBD1; j_call: TRBJ2-7; clone_size: .; v_call: TRBV27; cdr3_nt: TGTGCCAGCAGTTTGACAGGGCCCTACGAGCAGTACTTC; cdr3_aa: CASSLTGPYEQYF
d_call: .; j_call: TRBJ1-1; clone_size: .; v_call: TRBV5-5; cdr3_nt: TGTGCCAGCAGCTTAAAAAACCCGGGACTAAACACTGAAGCTTTCTTT; cdr3_aa: CASSLKNPGLNTEAFF
d_call: .; j_call: TRBJ1-1; clone_size: .; v_call: TRBV30; cdr3_nt: TGTGCCTGGAGTGTACTATCTGTTTACACTGAAGCTTTCTTT; cdr3_aa: CAWSVLSVYTEAFF
d_call: .; j_call: TRBJ2-1; clone_size: .; v_call: TRBV27; cdr3_nt: TGTGCCAGCAGTTTAGGCGGGAATCCCTACAATGAGCAGTTCTTC; cdr3_aa: CASSLGGNPYNEQFF
d_call: .; j_call: TRBJ2-1; clone_size: .; v_call: TRBV5-1; cdr3_nt: TGCGCCAGCAGCTCGATGAGCTCCTACAATGAGCAGTTCTTC; cdr3_aa: CASSSMSSYNEQFF
d_call: .; j_call: TRBJ2-7; clone_size: .; v_call: TRBV11-2; cdr3_nt: TGTGCCAGCAGCTTAGATCGTTACCAGAAGTTTTCCTACGAGCAGTACTTC; cdr3_aa: CASSLDRYQKFSYEQYF
d_call: .; j_call: TRBJ2-7; clone_size: .; v_call: TRBV7-2; cdr3_nt: TGTGCCAGCAGCTCTATAGCGAACTACGAGCAGTACTTC; cdr3_aa: CASSSIANYEQYF
d_call: .; j_call: TRBJ1-2; clone_size: once; v_call: TRBV3-1/TRBV3-2; cdr3_nt: TGTGCCAGCAGCCCTCCCGACAAGCCCAGCTATGGCTACACCTTC; cdr3_aa: CASSPPDKPSYGYTF
d_call: TRBD1; j_call: TRBJ2-2; clone_size: .; v_call: TRBV5-1; cdr3_nt: TGCGCCAGCAGCGAGGACAGGGGAAACCGGGAGCTGTTTTTT; cdr3_aa: CASSEDRGNRELFF
d_call: .; j_call: TRBJ2-2; clone_size: .; v_call: TRBV3-1/TRBV3-2; cdr3_nt: TGTGCCAGCAGCCGAAGCGGAGGGGACGGGGAGCTGTTTTTT; cdr3_aa: CASSRSGGDGELFF
d_call: .; j_call: TRBJ2-3; clone_size: .; v_call: TRBV6-2/TRBV6-3; cdr3_nt: TGTGCCAGCAGTCCCCCCGGGGGGCTCCCTAGCACAGATACGCAGTATTTT; cdr3_aa: CASSPPGGLPSTDTQYF
d_call: TRBD2; j_call: TRBJ2-1; clone_size: .; v_call: TRBV6-2/TRBV6-3; cdr3_nt: TGTGCCAGCAGTTACTCGGTAGAACTGCCGGGTCTAGCGGGGGGCTATGAGCAGTTCTTC; cdr3_aa: CASSYSVELPGLAGGYEQFF
d_call: TRBD1; j_call: TRBJ1-4; clone_size: .; v_call: TRBV5-8; cdr3_nt: TGTGCCAGCAGCGGGGGACAGGTTCCTAATGAAAAACTGTTTTTT; cdr3_aa: CASSGGQVPNEKLFF
d_call: .; j_call: TRBJ2-3; clone_size: .; v_call: TRBV28; cdr3_nt: TGTGCCAGCAGTTTCATCTGGACAGCAGATACGCAGTATTTT; cdr3_aa: CASSFIWTADTQYF
d_call: .; j_call: TRBJ1-2; clone_size: .; v_call: TRBV27; cdr3_nt: TGTGCCAGCAGTGAATGGGGGCTTAACTATGGCTACACCTTC; cdr3_aa: CASSEWGLNYGYTF
d_call: .; j_call: TRBJ1-2; clone_size: .; v_call: TRBV28; cdr3_nt: TGTGCCAGCAGTTTCCCCCAGCTGAACCGGCGGGATGGCTACACCTTC; cdr3_aa: CASSFPQLNRRDGYTF
d_call: .; j_call: TRBJ1-4; clone_size: once; v_call: TRBV28; cdr3_nt: TGTGCCAGCAACAGGGCCTCCGCAACTAATGAAAAACTGTTTTTT; cdr3_aa: CASNRASATNEKLFF
d_call: TRBD1; j_call: TRBJ1-1; clone_size: .; v_call: TRBV28; cdr3_nt: TGTGCCAGCAGTATTAGACAGGGCCTTGAAGCTTTCTTT; cdr3_aa: CASSIRQGLEAFF
d_call: .; j_call: TRBJ2-1; clone_size: .; v_call: TRBV5-4; cdr3_nt: TGTGCCAGCAGCACCCGGGCCCCCGGGGGCTACAATGAGCAGTTCTTC; cdr3_aa: CASSTRAPGGYNEQFF
d_call: .; j_call: TRBJ1-5; clone_size: .; v_call: TRBV10-3; cdr3_nt: TGTGCCATCAGCTTGACACCAACCAATCAGCCCCAGCATTTT; cdr3_aa: CAISLTPTNQPQHF
d_call: TRBD2; j_call: TRBJ2-7; clone_size: .; v_call: TRBV10-3; cdr3_nt: TGTGCCATCTCACACCCCGCCCCTAGCGGGGGGAACTCCTACGAGCAGTACTTC; cdr3_aa: CAISHPAPSGGNSYEQYF
d_call: .; j_call: TRBJ1-4; clone_size: .; v_call: TRBV5-1; cdr3_nt: TGCGCCAGCAGCTTGGCCTTAGGGGTCGGTGAAAAACTGTTTTTT; cdr3_aa: CASSLALGVGEKLFF
d_call: TRBD2; j_call: TRBJ2-3; clone_size: .; v_call: TRBV2; cdr3_nt: TGTGCCAGCAGGGATAGCGGGAGTAGCACAGATACGCAGTATTTT; cdr3_aa: CASRDSGSSTDTQYF
d_call: .; j_call: TRBJ1-2; clone_size: few; v_call: TRBV19; cdr3_nt: TGTGCCAGTAGTATTGGGGGAGGCTATGGCTACACCTTC; cdr3_aa: CASSIGGGYGYTF
d_call: TRBD1; j_call: TRBJ2-1; clone_size: .; v_call: TRBV7-2; cdr3_nt: TGTGCCAGCAGCATGCCCGGGACAGGACTTTCCAATGAGCAGTTCTTC; cdr3_aa: CASSMPGTGLSNEQFF
d_call: TRBD2; j_call: TRBJ2-1; clone_size: .; v_call: TRBV5-4; cdr3_nt: TGTGCCAGCAGCCCGCGGACTAGCGGGAGGGCCACTGAGCAGTTCTTC; cdr3_aa: CASSPRTSGRATEQFF
d_call: .; j_call: TRBJ1-3; clone_size: .; v_call: TRBV9; cdr3_nt: TGTGCCAGCAGCTTGGGACAAGGAAACACCATATATTTT; cdr3_aa: CASSLGQGNTIYF
d_call: TRBD2; j_call: TRBJ2-5; clone_size: .; v_call: TRBV10-3; cdr3_nt: TGTGCCATCAGTGAGTGGGAGCGGGGGGGTAAAGGAGAGACCCAGTACTTC; cdr3_aa: CAISEWERGGKGETQYF
d_call: .; j_call: TRBJ2-5; clone_size: .; v_call: TRBV19; cdr3_nt: TGTGCCAGTAGTAAAAACAGGGCATTAGAGACCCAGTACTTC; cdr3_aa: CASSKNRALETQYF
d_call: TRBD1; j_call: TRBJ2-7; clone_size: .; v_call: TRBV27; cdr3_nt: TGTGCCAGCAGTTCCGGACAGGGATACGAGCAGTACTTC; cdr3_aa: CASSSGQGYEQYF
d_call: .; j_call: TRBJ1-5; clone_size: .; v_call: TRBV19; cdr3_nt: TGTGCCAGTAGTATACGGGGAGGCAGCTATAGCAATCAGCCCCAGCATTTT; cdr3_aa: CASSIRGGSYSNQPQHF
d_call: .; j_call: TRBJ2-3; clone_size: .; v_call: TRBV27; cdr3_nt: TGTGCCAGCAGTTTAGTGCAGGGAGGCGATACGCAGTATTTT; cdr3_aa: CASSLVQGGDTQYF